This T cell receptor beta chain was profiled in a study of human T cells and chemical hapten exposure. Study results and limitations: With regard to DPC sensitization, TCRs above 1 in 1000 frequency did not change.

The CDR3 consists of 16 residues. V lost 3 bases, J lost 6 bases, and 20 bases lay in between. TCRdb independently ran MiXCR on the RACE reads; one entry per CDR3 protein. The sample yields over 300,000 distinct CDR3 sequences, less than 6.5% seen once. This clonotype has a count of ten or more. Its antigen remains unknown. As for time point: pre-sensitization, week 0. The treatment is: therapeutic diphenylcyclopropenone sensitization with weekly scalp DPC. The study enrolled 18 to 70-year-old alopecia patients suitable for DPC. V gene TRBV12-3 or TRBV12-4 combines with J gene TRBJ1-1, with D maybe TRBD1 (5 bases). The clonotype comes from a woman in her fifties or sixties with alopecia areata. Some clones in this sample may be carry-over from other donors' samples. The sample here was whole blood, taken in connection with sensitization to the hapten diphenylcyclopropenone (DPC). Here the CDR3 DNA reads TGTGCCAGCAGTTTCCGGCAGGGTGGGGGAATGGCTGAAGCTTTCTTT. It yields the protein CASSFRQGGGMAEAFF.